This T cell receptor beta chain was obtained from a study of monozygotic twins with inflammatory bowel disease. Study conclusions and caveats: Healthy twins shared more clonotypes with others than IBD patients, most markedly active ones. There was no way to distinguish the different T cell subtypes.

Per donor, approximately 2.5 ml of blood was collected and frozen. TCRdb re-called the 5' RACE reads, yielding one record per CDR3 amino acid sequence without DNA. Listed are 300,000 to 400,000 distinct CDR3 sequences; 2% to 3% falls within the top ten. Germline V lookup: CDR1 SGHRS, CDR2 YFSETQ. There are 15 residues in the CDR3. Worth noting for this clonotype: Antigen unknown.

The sequence came from a human donor with ulcerative colitis or Crohn's disease, or a healthy co-twin of an affected twin (not recorded which). This chain joins TRBV5-1 and TRBJ1-1; TCRdb's assignment of TRBD1 cannot be checked, as there is no DNA. Sequencing was carried out using blood. The CDR3 region is CASSSGTPGGTEAFF.